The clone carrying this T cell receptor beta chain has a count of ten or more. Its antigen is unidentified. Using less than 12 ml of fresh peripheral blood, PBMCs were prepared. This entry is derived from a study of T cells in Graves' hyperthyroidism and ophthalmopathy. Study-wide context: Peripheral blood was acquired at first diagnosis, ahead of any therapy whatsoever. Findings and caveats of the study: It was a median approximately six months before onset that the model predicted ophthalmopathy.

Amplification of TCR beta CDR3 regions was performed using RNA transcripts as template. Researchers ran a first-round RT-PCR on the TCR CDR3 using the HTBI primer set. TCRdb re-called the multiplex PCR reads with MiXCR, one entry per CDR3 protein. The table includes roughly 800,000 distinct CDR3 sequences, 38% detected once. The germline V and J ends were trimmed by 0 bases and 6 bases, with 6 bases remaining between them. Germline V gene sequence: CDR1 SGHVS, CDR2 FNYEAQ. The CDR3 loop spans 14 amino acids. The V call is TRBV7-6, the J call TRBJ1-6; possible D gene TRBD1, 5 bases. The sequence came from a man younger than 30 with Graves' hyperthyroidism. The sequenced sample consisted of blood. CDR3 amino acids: CASSLAGANSPLHF. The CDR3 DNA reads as TGTGCCAGCAGCTTAGCAGGGGCTAATTCACCCCTCCACTTT. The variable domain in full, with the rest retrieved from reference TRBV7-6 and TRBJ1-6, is GAGVSQSPRYKVTKRGQDVALRCDPISGHVSLYWYRQALGQGPEFLTYFNYEAQQDKSGLPNDRFSAERPEGSISTLTIQRTEQRDSAMYRCASSLAGANSPLHFGNGTRLTVT.